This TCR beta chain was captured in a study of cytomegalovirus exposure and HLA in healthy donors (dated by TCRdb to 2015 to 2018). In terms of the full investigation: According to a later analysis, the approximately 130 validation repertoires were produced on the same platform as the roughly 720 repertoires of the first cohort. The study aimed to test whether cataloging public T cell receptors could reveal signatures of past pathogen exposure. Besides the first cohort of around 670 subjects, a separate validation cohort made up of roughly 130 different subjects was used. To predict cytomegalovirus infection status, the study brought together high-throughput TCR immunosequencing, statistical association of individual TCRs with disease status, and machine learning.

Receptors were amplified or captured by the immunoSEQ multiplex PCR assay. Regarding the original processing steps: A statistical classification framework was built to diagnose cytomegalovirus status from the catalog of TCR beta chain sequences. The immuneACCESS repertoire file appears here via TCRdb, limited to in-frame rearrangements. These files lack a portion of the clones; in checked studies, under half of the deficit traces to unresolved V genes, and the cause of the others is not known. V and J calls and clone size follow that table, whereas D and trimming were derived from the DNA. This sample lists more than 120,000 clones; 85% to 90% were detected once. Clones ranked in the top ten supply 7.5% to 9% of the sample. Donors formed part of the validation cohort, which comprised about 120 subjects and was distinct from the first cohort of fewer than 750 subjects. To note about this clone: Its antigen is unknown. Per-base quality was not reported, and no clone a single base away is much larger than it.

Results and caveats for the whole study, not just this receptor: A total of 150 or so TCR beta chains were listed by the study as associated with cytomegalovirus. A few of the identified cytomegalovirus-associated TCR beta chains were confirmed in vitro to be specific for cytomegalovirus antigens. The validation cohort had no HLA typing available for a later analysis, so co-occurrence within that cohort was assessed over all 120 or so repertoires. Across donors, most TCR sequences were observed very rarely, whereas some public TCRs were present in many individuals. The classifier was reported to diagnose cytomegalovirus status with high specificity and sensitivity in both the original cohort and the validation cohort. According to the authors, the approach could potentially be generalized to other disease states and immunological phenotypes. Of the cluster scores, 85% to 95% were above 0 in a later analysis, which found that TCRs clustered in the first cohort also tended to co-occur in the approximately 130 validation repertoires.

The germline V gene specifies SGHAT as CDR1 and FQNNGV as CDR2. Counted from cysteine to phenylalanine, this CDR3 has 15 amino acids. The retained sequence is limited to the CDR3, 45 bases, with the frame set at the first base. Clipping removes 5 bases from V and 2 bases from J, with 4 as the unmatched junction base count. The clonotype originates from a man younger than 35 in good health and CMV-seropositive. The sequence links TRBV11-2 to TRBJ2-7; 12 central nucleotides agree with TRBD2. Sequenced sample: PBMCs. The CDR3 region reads CASSGTSGGTYEQYF. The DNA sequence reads TGTGCCAGCAGCGGAACTAGCGGGGGGACCTACGAGCAGTACTTC.